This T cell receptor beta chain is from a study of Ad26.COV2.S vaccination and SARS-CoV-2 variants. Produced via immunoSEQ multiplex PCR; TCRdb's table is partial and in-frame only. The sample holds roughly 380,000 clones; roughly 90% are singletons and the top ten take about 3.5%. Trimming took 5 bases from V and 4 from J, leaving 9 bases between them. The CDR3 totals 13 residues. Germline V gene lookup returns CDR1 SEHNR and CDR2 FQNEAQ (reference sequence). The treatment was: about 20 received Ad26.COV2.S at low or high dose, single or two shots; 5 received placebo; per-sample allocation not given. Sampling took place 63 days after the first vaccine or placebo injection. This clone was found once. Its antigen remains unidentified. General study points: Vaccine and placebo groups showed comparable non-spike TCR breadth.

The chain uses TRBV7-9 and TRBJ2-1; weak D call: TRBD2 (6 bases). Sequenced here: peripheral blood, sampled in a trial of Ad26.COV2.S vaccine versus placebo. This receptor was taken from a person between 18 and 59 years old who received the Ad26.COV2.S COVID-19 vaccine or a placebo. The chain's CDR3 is CASSPGTYNEQFF. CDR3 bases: TGTGCCAGCAGCCCCGGGACTTACAATGAGCAGTTCTTC.